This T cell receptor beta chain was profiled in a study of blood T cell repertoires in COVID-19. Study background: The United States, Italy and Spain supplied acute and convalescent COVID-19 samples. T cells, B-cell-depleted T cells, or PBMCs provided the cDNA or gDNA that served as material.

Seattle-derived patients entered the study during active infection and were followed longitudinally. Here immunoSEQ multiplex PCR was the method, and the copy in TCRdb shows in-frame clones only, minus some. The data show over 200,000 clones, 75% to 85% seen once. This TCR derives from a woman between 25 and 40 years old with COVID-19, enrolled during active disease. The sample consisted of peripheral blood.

The CDR3 DNA follows: TGTGCCAGCAGCAAAAGACTAGCGGGGGTTACGAACACCGGGGAGCTGTTTTTT. Translating it yields CASSKRLAGVTNTGELFF. The chain couples TRBV9 to TRBJ2-2, with 12 bases aligning to TRBD2. Germline CDR1 and CDR2: SGDLS and YYNGEE. This CDR3 has 18 residues. J gave up 0 bases and V 4 bases, and 7 bases lay outside the gene matches.